The 25 T cell receptor beta chains in this list originate from one sample, sequenced in a study of blood T cells in healthy people across ages. It was with a sample-barcoded 5' primer and a J-beta primer mix that a second PCR of about 6 to 12 cycles was run. TCRdb independently ran MiXCR on the 5' RACE reads; one entry per CDR3 protein. Here the sample spans some 1,800,000 distinct CDR3 sequences, more than 35% being singletons. The specimen was blood. The receptors come from a human donor in good health.

A few counts support this clonotype. The V gene is TRBV4-2, the J gene TRBJ1-2; D possibly corresponds to TRBD1 (6 bases). Germline assignment: CDR1 LGHNA and CDR2 YNFKEQ. The CDR3 extends over 15 amino acids. V lost 4 bases and J lost 7, with 19 bases in between. CDR3 DNA sequence: TGTGCCAGCAGCCCCACAGAGGGGGATTTAGGTGGCTACACCTTC. This gives the protein CASSPTEGDLGGYTF.

This clonotype was picked up a small number of times. The chain couples TRBV28 to TRBJ2-3; D might be TRBD1 or TRBD2, each matching 6 bases. The CDR3 has 17 residues. V shed 8 bases and J shed 0 bases, with 21 bases lying between them. Germline V gives CDR1 MDHEN, CDR2 SYDVKM. CDR3 region: CASPKGGTITSTDTQYF. CDR3 bases: TGTGCCAGCCCTAAAGGGGGGACAATAACTAGCACAGATACGCAGTATTTT.

V is TRBV12-3 or TRBV12-4 and J is TRBJ1-2; the D gene is possibly TRBD1 (6 bases). Trimming took 2 bases from V and 8 from J, leaving 15 bases between them. The CDR3 loop spans 14 amino acids. The CDR3 is CASSLRGTGYGYTF. The CDR3, as DNA: TGTGCCAGCAGTTTAAGGGGGACTGGATACGGCTACACCTTC.

This sequence joins TRBV7-9 and TRBJ1-2, with no clear D. CDR1 SEHNR and CDR2 FQNEAQ come from the germline V gene (reference sequence). The CDR3 spans 14 residues. V lost 5 bases and J 3 bases, leaving 13 bases between the germline ends. Here the CDR3 reads CASSATLADYGYTF. CDR3 bases: TGTGCCAGCAGCGCTACATTAGCAGACTATGGCTACACCTTC. Complete variable domain (other parts from reference TRBV7-9 and TRBJ1-2): DTGVSQNPRHKITKRGQNVTFRCDPISEHNRLYWYRQTLGQGPEFLTYFQNEAQLEKSRLLSDRFSAERPKGSFSTLEIQRTEQGDSAMYLCASSATLADYGYTFGSGTRLTVV.

This clonotype showed up just once. The chain joins TRBV5-8 to TRBJ1-5, with D perhaps TRBD1 (6 bases). CDR3 size: 19 residues. V was shortened by 4 bases and J by 3 bases, with 26 bases between the two germline ends. The germline gives CDR1 SGHTS, CDR2 YDEGEE. CDR3 amino acids: CASSPRIQGTLEHNQPQHF. CDR3 sequence (DNA): TGTGCCAGCAGCCCTAGAATACAGGGCACTTTGGAACACAATCAGCCCCAGCATTTT.

This clonotype was seen many times. This chain joins TRBV9 and TRBJ2-3; D uncertain. This CDR3 contains 14 residues. Per germline, CDR1 SGDLS and CDR2 YYNGEE. Trimming shortened V by 0 bases and J by 3 bases, and 8 bases separated the two germline ends. CDR3 coding DNA: TGTGCCAGCAGCGTAGCGAAGAGGACAGATACGCAGTATTTT. It yields the protein CASSVAKRTDTQYF.

The chain couples TRBV30 to TRBJ2-7, with a tentative D call TRBD2 (5 bases). The CDR3 sequence is 13 residues long. Germline V gives CDR1 GTSNPN, CDR2 SVGIG (reference sequence). With 2 bases removed from V and 0 bases from J, the gap between germline ends came to 8 bases. The CDR3 DNA reads TGTGCCTGGAGTACGGGGAACTCCTACGAGCAGTACTTC. Residues: CAWSTGNSYEQYF.

This clonotype was recorded a few times. The chain joins TRBV7-3 to TRBJ1-2; TRBD1 matches 8 bases. The CDR3 consists of 14 residues. The germline CDR1 and CDR2 sequences are SGHTA and FQGTGA. Trimming took 5 bases from V and 5 from J; bases not matched to a gene: 7. Here the CDR3 reads CASSPGGIGYGYTF. CDR3 nucleotide sequence: TGTGCCAGCAGCCCAGGGGGCATTGGGTATGGCTACACCTTC.

The CDR3 sequence is CASSSNRGRYSPLHF. In DNA form, the CDR3 reads TGTGCCAGCAGCTCAAACAGGGGGCGTTATTCACCCCTCCACTTT. The chain carries TRBV11-2 and TRBJ1-6; TRBD1 aligns across 9 bases. After removal of 4 bases from V and 8 bases from J, the junction contained 6 bases not matched to a gene. Germline V gene sequence: CDR1 SGHAT, CDR2 FQNNGV. The length of the CDR3 is 15 residues.

This clonotype appeared once. The chain employs TRBV15 and TRBJ1-2; no reliable D call. Germline V gene data show CDR1 as LNHNV and CDR2 as YYDKDF (reference sequence). This CDR3 contains 15 residues. Trimming took off 0 bases at V and 4 bases at J, with 12 bases between the two ends. CDR3 bases: TGTGCCACCAGCAGAGAGGACGGGTCCTCCTATGGCTACACCTTC. Translating gives CATSREDGSSYGYTF.

The rearrangement uses TRBV2 and TRBJ2-2; TRBD2 might be the D (5 bases). Trimming removed 6 bases from V and 4 bases from J, with 12 bases in between. CDR1 is SNHLY, CDR2 FYNNEI, per germline. The CDR3 is made up of 14 amino acids. CDR3 in DNA: TGTGCCAGCAGAGAGGGTCTCGGCACCGGGGAGCTGTTTTTT. Protein: CASREGLGTGELFF.

This clonotype was counted between two and nine times. The chain joins TRBV12-3 or TRBV12-4 to TRBJ2-7, with unresolved D. The CDR3 totals 15 residues. Trimming stripped 3 bases from V and 2 bases from J, with 14 bases between. In DNA form, the CDR3 reads TGTGCCAGCAGTTTTATCAGCAGGCCCCCCTACGAGCAGTACTTC. Translation: CASSFISRPPYEQYF.

This clonotype has a handful of counts. The rearrangement uses TRBV6-5 and TRBJ2-7; D is unresolved. The CDR3 totals 11 residues. In germline, CDR1 is MNHEY, CDR2 SVGAGI. The V end was cut by 8 bases, the J end by 6 bases, with 11 bases between. The DNA of the CDR3 is TGTGCCAGCCGAAGGAGTCGCGAGCAGTACTTC. This gives the protein CASRRSREQYF.

This clonotype was counted at least ten times. This chain connects TRBV4-3 to TRBJ1-1; D remains unclear. V lost 0 bases, J lost 1 base, and 3 bases lay in between. The germline gives CDR1 LGHNA, CDR2 YSLEER. The CDR3 is 13 residues long. The CDR3 here is CASSQDRNTEAFF. The CDR3 DNA reads TGCGCCAGCAGCCAAGATAGGAACACTGAAGCTTTCTTT.

This clonotype was seen a single time. The chain is built from TRBV5-1 and TRBJ1-1; 9 nucleotides line up with TRBD1. The V gene end was trimmed by 4 bases and the J gene end by 3 bases; junction bases not matched to a gene: 10. The CDR3 length is 16 residues. CDR1 and CDR2 (germline): SGHRS, YFSETQ. CDR3 residues: CASSPNQGQGYTEAFF. CDR3 in DNA: TGCGCCAGCAGCCCCAACCAGGGACAGGGCTACACTGAAGCTTTCTTT. The full variable domain, in which reference TRBV5-1 and TRBJ1-1 provide the parts outside the CDR3, is KAGVTQTPRYLIKTRGQQVTLSCSPISGHRSVSWYQQTPGQGLQFLFEYFSETQRNKGNFPGRFSGRQFSNSRSEMNVSTLELGDSALYLCASSPNQGQGYTEAFFGQGTRLTVV.

This clonotype appeared many times. The rearrangement links TRBV20-1 to TRBJ1-2, with D uncertain. The CDR3 is made up of 13 amino acids. The V end was cut by 3 bases, the J end by 8 bases, with 16 bases between. Germline CDR1 reads DFQATT; CDR2 reads SNEGSKA (reference sequence). DNA of the CDR3: TGCAGTGCTAGGTCAGGAGGGAAGGAGGGCTACACCTTC. Translating gives CSARSGGKEGYTF.

This chain uses TRBV6-2 or TRBV6-3 with TRBJ2-5, with D perhaps matching TRBD1 or TRBD2 (6 bases each). CDR1 and CDR2 (germline): MNHEY, SVGEGT. The V end lost 8 bases, the J end lost 2 bases, and 15 bases lay between the germline ends. The CDR3 is 14 amino acids. CDR3: CASQRGTIQETQYF. The CDR3 coding sequence is TGTGCCAGCCAACGGGGGACAATACAAGAGACCCAGTACTTC.

In this sample, this clonotype turned up a few times. This rearrangement joins TRBV4-3 to TRBJ2-1, with D possibly TRBD1 on 6 matching bases. Germline loops: CDR1 LGHNA, CDR2 YSLEER. The V gene lost 3 bases and the J gene lost 0 bases, with 12 bases spanning the gap. The CDR3 is 16 amino acids. The CDR3, as DNA: TGCGCCAGCAGCCAGGAGACACAGGGCTCCTACAATGAGCAGTTCTTC. Translating it yields CASSQETQGSYNEQFF.

This clonotype was seen only a few times. This sequence may be a read error, since a much larger clone differs from it by one base. This chain connects TRBV20-1 to TRBJ2-5; 9 positions agree with TRBD2. Trimming took 1 base from V and 3 from J; bases not matched to a gene: 0. Germline loops: CDR1 DFQATT, CDR2 SNEGSKA (reference sequence). This CDR3 contains 13 residues. CDR3 in amino acids: CSARVAGEETQYF. CDR3 sequence (DNA): TGCAGTGCTAGAGTAGCGGGGGAAGAGACCCAGTACTTC.

The rearrangement uses TRBV15 and TRBJ2-2, with D uncertain. CDR1 is LNHNV and CDR2 is YYDKDF in the germline V gene (reference sequence). This CDR3 is 15 amino acids long. Trimming stripped 5 bases from V and 3 bases from J, with 13 bases between. The CDR3 spells CATSGYLSDTGELFF. CDR3 DNA: TGTGCCACCAGCGGGTACCTCTCCGACACCGGGGAGCTGTTTTTT.

This clonotype was detected a few times. One base away lies a much larger clone, so this may be a sequencing read error. The chain has TRBV7-3 and TRBJ2-7; 7 nucleotides match TRBD2. The germline V gene has CDR1 SGHTA and CDR2 FQGTGA. The CDR3 length is 15 residues. The CDR3 DNA is TGTGCCAGCAGCTTAAACGGGGGGAGCTCCCACGAGCAGTACTTC. Amino acid sequence: CASSLNGGSSHEQYF.

The chain has TRBV7-2 and TRBJ2-5, with a tentative D call TRBD2 (6 bases). The J call may be mistaken, given a closer DNA end match to TRBJ2-7. The CDR3 length is 15 residues. Germline V CDR1 and CDR2: SGHTA, FQGNSA. CDR3 bases: TGTGCCAGCAGCTTACATGGGACGGGGGTGGGCGAGCAGTACTTC. This gives the protein CASSLHGTGVGEQYF.

As to this clonotype: A junction boundary mismatches the germline segment, possibly from a read error. The chain uses TRBV29-1 and TRBJ1-1, with a tentative D call TRBD1 (5 bases). The CDR3 contains 13 residues. CDR1 is SQVTM and CDR2 is ANQGSEA in the germline V gene. The DNA of the CDR3 is TGCGGCGTTGAGTGGGTGAGGGGTACTGAAGCTTTCTTT. Its translation is CGVEWVRGTEAFF.

V gene TRBV20-1 combines with J gene TRBJ1-1; no clear D. V lost 5 bases and J 3 bases, leaving 10 bases between the germline ends. The CDR3 covers 12 residues. Germline CDR1 reads DFQATT; CDR2 reads SNEGSKA (reference sequence). DNA for the CDR3: TGCAGTGCTTCCATAGGCTACACTGAAGCTTTCTTT. Its protein product is CSASIGYTEAFF.

Note on this clonotype: One junction end disagrees with the germline gene, perhaps due to a read error. This chain connects TRBV12-5 to TRBJ2-3, with no clear D. CDR3 length: 16 residues. From germline, CDR1 is LGHNT and CDR2 FRNRAP. The CDR3 loop is CVSGFASTLITDTQYF. DNA of the CDR3: TGTGTTAGTGGTTTCGCTTCGACCCTAATCACAGATACGCAGTATTTT.